The 6 T cell receptor beta chains in this list originate from one sample, sequenced in a study of control samples from healthy donors and cancer patients. Some clones are missing from TCRdb's copy, which holds only in-frame ones; the method was immunoSEQ multiplex PCR. The sample lists over 75,000 clones, 82% seen once, with roughly 2% in the top ten. The sequenced sample was blood. Receptor source: a man aged 60 to 69 in good health.

The chain combines TRBV5-1 with TRBJ1-2, with D maybe TRBD1 (5 bases). The CDR3 covers 15 residues. Trimming took 0 bases from V and 2 from J, leaving 11 bases between them. The germline V gene encodes CDR1 SGHRS and CDR2 YFSETQ. In DNA form, the CDR3 reads TGCGCCAGCAGCTTGGATCCAGGGATAAACTATGGCTACACCTTC. Protein: CASSLDPGINYGYTF.

The chain uses TRBV5-1 and TRBJ1-1; perhaps TRBD1 as D (6 bases). Germline assignment: CDR1 SGHRS and CDR2 YFSETQ. CDR3 length: 16 residues. V gave up 4 bases and J gave up 4 bases, with 20 bases separating them. CDR3 coding DNA: TGCGCCAGCAGCCAAGAAGGGCAGGGGATGCGCACTGAAGCTTTCTTT. Encoded protein: CASSQEGQGMRTEAFF.

A single count supports this clone. The V call is TRBV28, the J call TRBJ2-1; D may be TRBD1 or TRBD2 (6 bases each). Trimming left V 5 bases short and J 10 bases short, with 15 bases between. CDR1 and CDR2 (germline): MDHEN, SYDVKM. The CDR3 has 13 residues. The CDR3 spells CASSRGGRVEQFF. CDR3 nucleotides: TGTGCCAGCAGTCGAGGGGGGCGAGTCGAGCAGTTCTTC.

V usage is TRBV27 and J usage is TRBJ2-3, with TRBD2 matching 15 bases. Germline CDR1 MNHEY, CDR2 SMNVEV (reference sequence). V was clipped by 3 bases and J by 5 bases; unmatched bases: 6. This CDR3 contains 17 residues. The CDR3 region has the DNA TGTGCCAGCAGTTTGGGGGGACTAGCGGGAGGTCGAGATACGCAGTATTTT. This codes for CASSLGGLAGGRDTQYF.

J is TRBJ2-4 and V is TRBV10-1; TRBD2 agrees at 7 bases. Looked up from germline, CDR1 is WNHNN and CDR2 is SYGVQD (reference sequence). V shed 0 bases, J shed 6 bases, and the junction held 5 bases outside the gene matches. This CDR3 is built from 15 residues. In DNA form, the CDR3 reads TGCGCCAGCAGTGAGTCGGCGGGAGTGAGAAACATTCAGTACTTC. Protein product: CASSESAGVRNIQYF.

The rearrangement joins TRBV25-1 to TRBJ2-7; the D is unclear. CDR1 is MGHDK, CDR2 SYGVNS, per germline. This CDR3 is built from 12 residues. V dropped 0 bases and J dropped 7 bases, with 7 bases sitting between them. The CDR3 is CASSEYSGEQYF. The CDR3 nucleotides read TGTGCCAGCAGTGAATATTCGGGTGAGCAGTACTTC.